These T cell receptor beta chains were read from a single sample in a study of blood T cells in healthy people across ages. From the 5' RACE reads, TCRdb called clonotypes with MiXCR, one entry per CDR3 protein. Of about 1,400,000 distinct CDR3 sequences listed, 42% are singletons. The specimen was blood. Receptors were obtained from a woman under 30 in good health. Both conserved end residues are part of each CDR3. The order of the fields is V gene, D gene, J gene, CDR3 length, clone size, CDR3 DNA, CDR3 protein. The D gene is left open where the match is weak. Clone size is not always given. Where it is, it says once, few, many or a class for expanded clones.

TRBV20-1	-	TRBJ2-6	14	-	TGCAGTGCTAGACAGGGGACTGGGGCCAACGTCCTGACTTTC	CSARQGTGANVLTF
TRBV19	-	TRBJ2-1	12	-	TGTGCCAGTGCCCCAACTACTACAACACAGTTCTTC	CASAPTTTTQFF
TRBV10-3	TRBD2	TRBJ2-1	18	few	TGTGCCATCAGCGGGACTAGCGGGGGGGCCGTCTCCTACAATGAGCAGTTCTTC	CAISGTSGGAVSYNEQFF
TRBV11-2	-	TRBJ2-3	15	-	TGTGCCAGCAGCTTAACCCGGGGGGCACAAGATACGCAGTATTTT	CASSLTRGAQDTQYF
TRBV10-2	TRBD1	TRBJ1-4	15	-	TGCGCCAGCACTCCGACCGGGACAGTCAATGAAAAACTGTTTTTT	CASTPTGTVNEKLFF
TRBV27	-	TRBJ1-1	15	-	TGTGCCAGCAGTCCAACCGGAGGGAGGAACACTGAAGCTTTCTTT	CASSPTGGRNTEAFF
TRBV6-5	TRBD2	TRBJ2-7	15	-	TGTGCCAGCAGGATAAGCGGGGGGGCCACAAATGAGCAGTACTTC	CASRISGGATNEQYF
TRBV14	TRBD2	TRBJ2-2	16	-	TGTGCCAGCAGTCCCCTAGCGGGATCGAACACCGGGGAGCTGTTTTTT	CASSPLAGSNTGELFF
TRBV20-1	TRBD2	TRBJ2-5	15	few	TGCAGTGCTGAAGCACGGGACTATATGGGGGAGACCCAGTACTTC	CSAEARDYMGETQYF
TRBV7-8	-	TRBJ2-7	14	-	TGTGCCAGCAGCGCCTGGTTTACCTCCTACGAGCAGTACTTC	CASSAWFTSYEQYF
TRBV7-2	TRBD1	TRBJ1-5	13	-	TGTGCCAGCAGTCGACAGGGGTGGGAGCCCCAGCATTTT	CASSRQGWEPQHF
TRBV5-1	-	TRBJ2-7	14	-	TGCGCCAGCGGAACTAGGCATCCTCCCTACGAGCAGTACTTC	CASGTRHPPYEQYF
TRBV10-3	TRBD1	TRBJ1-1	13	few	TGTGCCATCAACCCGACAGGGGGCAATGACGCTTTCTTT	CAINPTGGNDAFF
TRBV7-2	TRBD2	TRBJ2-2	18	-	TGTGCCAGCAGCTACTCCCCCTCCCCAGCGGGGGGGCCCGGGGAGCTGTTTTTT	CASSYSPSPAGGPGELFF
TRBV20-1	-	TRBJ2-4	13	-	TGCAGTGCTAGGGGACTAGCCAAAAACATTCAGTACTTC	CSARGLAKNIQYF
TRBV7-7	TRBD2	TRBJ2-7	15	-	TGTGCTAGCAGTCCAACTAGCGGGGGGAGCAATGAGCAGTACTTC	CASSPTSGGSNEQYF
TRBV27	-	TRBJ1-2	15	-	TGTGCCAGCAGTGACACACCAGGATTGGGGTATGGCTACACCTTC	CASSDTPGLGYGYTF
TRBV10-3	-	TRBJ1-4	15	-	TGTGCCATCAGTGAGTCTGCTGGGAGTGATGAAAAACTGTTTTTT	CAISESAGSDEKLFF
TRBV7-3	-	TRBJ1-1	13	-	-	CACSAGANTEAFF
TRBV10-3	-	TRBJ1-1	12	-	TGTGCCAGCGACAGTGAGAGCACTGAAGCTTTCTTT	CASDSESTEAFF
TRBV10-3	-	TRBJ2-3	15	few	TGTGCCATCAGAGTAGGGTCTGGTAGCACAGATACGCAGTATTTT	CAIRVGSGSTDTQYF
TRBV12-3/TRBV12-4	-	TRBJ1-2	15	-	TGTGCCAGCAGCCCACACCCCAGGGGAGGGGGTGGCTACACCTTC	CASSPHPRGGGGYTF
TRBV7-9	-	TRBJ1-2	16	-	TGTGCCAGCAGCTTGGAGGAGGGGCGGGTTAGCTATGGCTACACCTTC	CASSLEEGRVSYGYTF
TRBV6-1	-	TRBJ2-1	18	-	TGTGCCACCTCTGGTAGCTGGTTTCCGATAAATGACGCCAATGAGCAGTTCTTC	CATSGSWFPINDANEQFF
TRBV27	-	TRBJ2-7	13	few	TGTGCCAGCAGTTCTGCCCGTCGCTACGAGCAGTACTTC	CASSSARRYEQYF
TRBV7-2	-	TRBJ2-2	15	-	TGTGCCAGCAGCCCCGGGGTGGAAGGCACCGGGGAGCTGTTTTTT	CASSPGVEGTGELFF
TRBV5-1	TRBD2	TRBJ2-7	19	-	TGCGCCAGCAGCTTGGCTCTTCAACTAACTAGCGGGGACTCCTACGAGCAGTACTTC	CASSLALQLTSGDSYEQYF
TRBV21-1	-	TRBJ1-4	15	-	TGTGCCAGCAGCATAAGAGGGCTGGCTAATGAAAAACTGTTTTTT	CASSIRGLANEKLFF
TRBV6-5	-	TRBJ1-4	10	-	TGTGCCAGCGGAGCAGAAAAACTGTTTTTT	CASGAEKLFF
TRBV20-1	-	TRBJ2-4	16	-	TGCAGTGCTAGTTCCGGGGCCGCTGAGGAGAGGAACATTCAGTACTTC	CSASSGAAEERNIQYF
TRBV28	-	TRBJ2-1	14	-	TGTGCCAGCAGTTTTGAACAGGGTTACAATGAGCAGTTCTTC	CASSFEQGYNEQFF
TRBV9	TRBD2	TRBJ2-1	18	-	TGTGCCAGCAGCGTAGTTGGTCGTACTAGCGGGCTGATGGATGAGCAGTTCTTC	CASSVVGRTSGLMDEQFF
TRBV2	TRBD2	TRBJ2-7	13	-	TGTGCCAGTGGGGGGGGGGTAAAGTACGAGCAGTACTTC	CASGGGVKYEQYF
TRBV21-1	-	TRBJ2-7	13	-	TGTGCCAGCAGCAAAGCTCGGAAGTCGGAAGAGTACTTC	CASSKARKSEEYF
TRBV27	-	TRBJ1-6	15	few	TGTGCCAGCAGTTTAAAGGGCAGGGCGGATTCACCCCTCCACTTT	CASSLKGRADSPLHF
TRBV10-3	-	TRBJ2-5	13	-	TGTGCCATCAGACCGGGGGCACAAGAGACCCAGTACTTC	CAIRPGAQETQYF
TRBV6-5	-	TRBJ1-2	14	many	TGTGCCAGCAGTTACGGGCGGAGCTTCTATGGCTACACCTTC	CASSYGRSFYGYTF
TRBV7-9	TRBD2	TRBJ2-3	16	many	TGTGCCAGCAGATCCTTAGCGGGAGGAAGTGCAGATACGCAGTATTTT	CASRSLAGGSADTQYF
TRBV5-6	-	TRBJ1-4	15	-	TGTGCCAGCAGCGGGAGGACGAGAACTAATGAAAAACTGTTTTTT	CASSGRTRTNEKLFF
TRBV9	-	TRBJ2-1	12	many	TGTGCCAGCAGCGTAAGGGACAATGAGCAGTTCTTC	CASSVRDNEQFF
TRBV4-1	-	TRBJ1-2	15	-	TGCGCCAGCAGCCGGGACCCTAACACCGACTATGGCTACACCTTC	CASSRDPNTDYGYTF
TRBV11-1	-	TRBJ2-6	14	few	TGTGCCAGCAGCTGGAACTCTGGGGCCAACGTCCTGACTTTC	CASSWNSGANVLTF